A selection of T cell receptor beta chains follows, all from one sample in a study of PD-1 blockade in classical Hodgkin lymphoma. Repertoires were generated with immunoSEQ multiplex PCR, while TCRdb's copy carries only in-frame clones and drops some. The profile shows 100,000 or so clones, approximately 89% of them singletons. The sample in question was peripheral blood mononuclear cells (PBMCs), obtained before the fourth cycle of nivolumab. Source of these receptors: a human donor with classical Hodgkin lymphoma. CDR3s include the opening cysteine and the closing phenylalanine or tryptophan. A D gene is named only where the DNA matches it firmly. Size is omitted from some rows. Given values are once, few, many or a class for expanded clones.

CDR3aa: CASSWGGLTNTGELFF
CDR3nt: TGTGCCAGCAGCTGGGGGGGACTAACGAACACCGGGGAGCTGTTTTTT
abundance: once
j_gene: TRBJ2-2
d_gene: TRBD2
v_gene: TRBV11-2

CDR3aa: CASSSLATGRPEQYF
CDR3nt: TGTGCCAGCAGCTCCCTGGCCACAGGTCGTCCCGAGCAGTACTTC
abundance: -
j_gene: TRBJ2-7
d_gene: -
v_gene: TRBV5-6

CDR3aa: CASSYTYEQYF
CDR3nt: TGTGCCAGCAGCTACACCTACGAGCAGTACTTC
abundance: -
j_gene: TRBJ2-7
d_gene: -
v_gene: TRBV7-9

CDR3aa: CSVRQYQETQYF
CDR3nt: TGCAGCGTTAGACAGTACCAAGAGACCCAGTACTTC
abundance: -
j_gene: TRBJ2-5
d_gene: -
v_gene: TRBV29-1

CDR3aa: CASSIEGQTTNEKLFF
CDR3nt: TGTGCCAGTAGTATAGAGGGGCAGACAACTAATGAAAAACTGTTTTTT
abundance: -
j_gene: TRBJ1-4
d_gene: -
v_gene: TRBV19

CDR3aa: CASSAPGTAGQYF
CDR3nt: TGTGCCAGCAGTGCCCCCGGGACCGCAGGGCAGTATTTT
abundance: -
j_gene: TRBJ2-3
d_gene: -
v_gene: TRBV6-5

CDR3aa: CASSPGTGDHIQYF
CDR3nt: TGCGCCAGCAGCCCCGGCACAGGGGATCACATTCAGTACTTC
abundance: -
j_gene: TRBJ2-4
d_gene: TRBD1
v_gene: TRBV4-3

CDR3aa: CASSLAGYEQYF
CDR3nt: TGTGCCAGCAGTTTAGCCGGCTACGAGCAGTACTTC
abundance: -
j_gene: TRBJ2-7
d_gene: -
v_gene: TRBV6-6

CDR3aa: CASSPRQGTNEKLFF
CDR3nt: TGTGCCAGCAGCCCTCGACAGGGAACTAATGAAAAACTGTTTTTT
abundance: -
j_gene: TRBJ1-4
d_gene: TRBD1
v_gene: TRBV7-9

CDR3aa: CASSLEVYAVLNYGYTF
CDR3nt: TGTGCCAGCAGCTTAGAGGTATATGCCGTGCTAAACTATGGCTACACCTTC
abundance: -
j_gene: TRBJ1-2
d_gene: -
v_gene: TRBV7-6